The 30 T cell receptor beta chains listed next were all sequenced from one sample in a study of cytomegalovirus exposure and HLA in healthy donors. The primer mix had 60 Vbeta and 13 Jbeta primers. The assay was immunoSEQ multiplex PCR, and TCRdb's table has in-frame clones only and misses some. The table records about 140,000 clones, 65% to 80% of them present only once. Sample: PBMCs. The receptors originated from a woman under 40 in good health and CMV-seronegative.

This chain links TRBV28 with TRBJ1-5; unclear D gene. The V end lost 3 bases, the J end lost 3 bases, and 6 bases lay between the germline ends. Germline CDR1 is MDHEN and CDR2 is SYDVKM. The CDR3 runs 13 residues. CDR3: CASSFGDNQPQHF. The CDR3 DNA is TGTGCCAGCAGTTTCGGGGACAATCAGCCCCAGCATTTT.

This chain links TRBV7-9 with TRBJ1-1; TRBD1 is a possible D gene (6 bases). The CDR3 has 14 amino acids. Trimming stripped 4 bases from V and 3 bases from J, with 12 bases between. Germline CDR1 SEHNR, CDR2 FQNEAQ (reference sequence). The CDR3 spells CASSSRTVDTEAFF. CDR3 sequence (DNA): TGTGCCAGCAGCTCTAGGACAGTGGACACTGAAGCTTTCTTT.

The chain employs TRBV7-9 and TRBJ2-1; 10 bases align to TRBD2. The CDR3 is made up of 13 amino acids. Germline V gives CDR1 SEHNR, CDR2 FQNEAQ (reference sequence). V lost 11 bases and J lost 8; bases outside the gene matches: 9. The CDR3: CAGRAGGPDEQFF. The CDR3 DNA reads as TGTGCCGGCCGAGCGGGAGGGCCGGATGAGCAGTTCTTC. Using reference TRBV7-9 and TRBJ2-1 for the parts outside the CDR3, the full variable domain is DTGVSQNPRHKITKRGQNVTFRCDPISEHNRLYWYRQTLGQGPEFLTYFQNEAQLEKSRLLSDRFSAERPKGSFSTLEIQRTEQGDSAMYLCAGRAGGPDEQFFGPGTRLTVL.

CDR3 DNA sequence: TGTGCCAGCAGCCAAGGGGACAGGGGTTCCTACGAGCAGTACTTC. Protein sequence: CASSQGDRGSYEQYF. The V and J genes are TRBV7-9 and TRBJ2-7; 10 bases are shared with TRBD1. From germline, CDR1 is SEHNR and CDR2 FQNEAQ (reference sequence). J gave up 1 base and V 5 bases, and 5 bases lay outside the gene matches. The CDR3 extends over 15 amino acids.

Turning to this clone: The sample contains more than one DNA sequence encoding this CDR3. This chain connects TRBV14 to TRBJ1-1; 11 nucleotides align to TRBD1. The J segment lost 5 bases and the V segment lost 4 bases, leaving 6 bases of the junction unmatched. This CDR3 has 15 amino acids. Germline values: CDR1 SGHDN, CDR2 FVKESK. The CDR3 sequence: CASSPDRGQETEAFF. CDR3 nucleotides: TGTGCCAGCAGCCCGGACAGGGGGCAGGAAACTGAAGCTTTCTTT. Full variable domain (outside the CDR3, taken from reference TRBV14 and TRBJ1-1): EAGVTQFPSHSVIEKGQTVTLRCDPISGHDNLYWYRRVMGKEIKFLLHFVKESKQDESGMPNNRFLAERTGGTYSTLKVQPAELEDSGVYFCASSPDRGQETEAFFGQGTRLTVV.

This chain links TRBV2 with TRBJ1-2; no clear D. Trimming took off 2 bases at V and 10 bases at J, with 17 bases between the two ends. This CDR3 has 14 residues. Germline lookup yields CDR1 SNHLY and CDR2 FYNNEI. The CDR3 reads CASSEFREDYFYTF. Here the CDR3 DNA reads TGTGCCAGCAGTGAATTTCGGGAGGATTATTTCTACACCTTC.

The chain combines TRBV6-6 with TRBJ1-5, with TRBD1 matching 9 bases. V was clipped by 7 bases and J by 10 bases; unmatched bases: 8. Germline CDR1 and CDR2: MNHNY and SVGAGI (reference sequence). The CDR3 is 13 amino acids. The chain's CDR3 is CASTDRGDDPQHF. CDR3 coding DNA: TGTGCCAGCACGGACAGGGGTGATGATCCCCAGCATTTT.

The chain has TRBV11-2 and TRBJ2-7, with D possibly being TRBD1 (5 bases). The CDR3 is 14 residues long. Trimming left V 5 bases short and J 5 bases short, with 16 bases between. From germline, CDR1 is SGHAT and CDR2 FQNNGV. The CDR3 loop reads CASSPPQGHNEQYF. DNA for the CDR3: TGTGCCAGCAGCCCCCCGCAGGGTCACAACGAGCAGTACTTC. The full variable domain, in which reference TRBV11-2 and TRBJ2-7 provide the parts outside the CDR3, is EAGVAQSPRYKIIEKRQSVAFWCNPISGHATLYWYQQILGQGPKLLIQFQNNGVVDDSQLPKDRFSAERLKGVDSTLKIQPAKLEDSAVYLCASSPPQGHNEQYFGPGTRLTVT.

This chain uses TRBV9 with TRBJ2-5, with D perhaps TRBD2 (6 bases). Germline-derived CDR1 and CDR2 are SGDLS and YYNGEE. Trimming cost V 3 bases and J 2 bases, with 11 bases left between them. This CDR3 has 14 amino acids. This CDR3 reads CASSAGGAQETQYF. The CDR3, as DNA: TGTGCCAGCAGCGCCGGGGGAGCACAAGAGACCCAGTACTTC.

The CDR3 DNA reads TGTGCCAGCAGCTTAATCGGGATTCGGTACAATGAGCAGTTCTTC. The encoded protein is CASSLIGIRYNEQFF. The chain carries TRBV7-3 and TRBJ2-1; perhaps TRBD2 as D (5 bases). This CDR3 is 15 amino acids long. Trimming stripped 1 base from V and 4 bases from J, with 11 bases between. The germline V gene has CDR1 SGHTA and CDR2 FQGTGA.

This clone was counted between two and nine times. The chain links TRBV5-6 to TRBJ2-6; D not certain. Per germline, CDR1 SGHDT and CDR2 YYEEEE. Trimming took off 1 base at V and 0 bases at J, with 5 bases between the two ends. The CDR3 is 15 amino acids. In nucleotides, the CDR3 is TGTGCCAGCAGCTTGTTTTACTCTGGGGCCAACGTCCTGACTTTC. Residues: CASSLFYSGANVLTF.

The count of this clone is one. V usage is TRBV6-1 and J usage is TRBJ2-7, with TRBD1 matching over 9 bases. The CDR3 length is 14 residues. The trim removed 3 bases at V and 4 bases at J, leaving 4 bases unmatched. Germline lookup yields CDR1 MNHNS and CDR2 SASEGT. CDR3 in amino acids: CASSDLTGGYEQYV. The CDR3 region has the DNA TGTGCCAGCAGTGACTTGACAGGGGGATACGAGCAGTACGTC.

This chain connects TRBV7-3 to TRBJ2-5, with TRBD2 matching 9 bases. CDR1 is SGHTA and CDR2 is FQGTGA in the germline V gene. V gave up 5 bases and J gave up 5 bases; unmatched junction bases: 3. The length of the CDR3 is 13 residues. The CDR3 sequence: CASSRSGSETQYF. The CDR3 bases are TGTGCCAGCAGCCGTAGCGGGAGCGAGACCCAGTACTTC.

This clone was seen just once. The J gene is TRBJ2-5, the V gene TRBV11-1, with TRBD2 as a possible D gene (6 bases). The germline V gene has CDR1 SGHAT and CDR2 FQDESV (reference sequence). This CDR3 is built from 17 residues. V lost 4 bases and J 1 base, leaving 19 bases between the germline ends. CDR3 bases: TGTGCCAGCAGCTACCCTAAACACCCGGGACTCCAAGAGACCCAGTACTTC. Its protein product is CASSYPKHPGLQETQYF. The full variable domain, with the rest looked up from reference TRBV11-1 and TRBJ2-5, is EAEVAQSPRYKITEKSQAVAFWCDPISGHATLYWYRQILGQGPELLVQFQDESVVDDSQLPKDRFSAERLKGVDSTLKIQPAELGDSAMYLCASSYPKHPGLQETQYFGPGTRLLVL.

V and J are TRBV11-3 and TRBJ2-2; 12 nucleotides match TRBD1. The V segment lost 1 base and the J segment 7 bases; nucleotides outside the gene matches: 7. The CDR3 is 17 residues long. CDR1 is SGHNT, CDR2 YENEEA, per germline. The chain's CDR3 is CASSLGPGQGAGGELFF. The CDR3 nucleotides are TGTGCCAGCAGCTTAGGCCCGGGACAGGGGGCTGGCGGGGAGCTGTTTTTT.

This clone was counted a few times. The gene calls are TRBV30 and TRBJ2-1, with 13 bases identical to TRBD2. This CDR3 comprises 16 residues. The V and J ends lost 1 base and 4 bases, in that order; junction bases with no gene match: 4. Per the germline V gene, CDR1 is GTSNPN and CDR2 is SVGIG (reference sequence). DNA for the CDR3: TGTGCCTGGAGTGAAGGACTAGCGGGAGCATACAATGAGCAGTTCTTC. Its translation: CAWSEGLAGAYNEQFF.

CDR3 amino acids: CASSSNRGGGYTF. CDR3 in DNA: TGTGCCAGCAGCTCCAACAGGGGAGGCGGCTACACCTTC. This chain joins TRBV7-8 and TRBJ1-2; 7 nucleotides align to TRBD1. Germline CDR1 reads SGHVS; CDR2 reads FQNEAQ. J gave up 8 bases and V 4 bases, and 7 bases lay outside the gene matches. The CDR3 has 13 residues.

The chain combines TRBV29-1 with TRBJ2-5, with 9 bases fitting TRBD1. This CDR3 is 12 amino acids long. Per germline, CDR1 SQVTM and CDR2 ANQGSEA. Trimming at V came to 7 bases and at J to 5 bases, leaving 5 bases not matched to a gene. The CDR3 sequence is CSGTGARETQYF. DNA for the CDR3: TGCAGCGGGACAGGGGCTCGGGAGACCCAGTACTTC.

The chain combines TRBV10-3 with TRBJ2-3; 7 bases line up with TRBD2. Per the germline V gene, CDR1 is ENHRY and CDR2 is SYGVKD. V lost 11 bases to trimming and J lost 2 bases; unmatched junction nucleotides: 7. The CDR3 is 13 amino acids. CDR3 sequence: CAHGGGFTDTQYF. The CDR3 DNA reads TGTGCCCATGGGGGGGGATTCACAGATACGCAGTATTTT.

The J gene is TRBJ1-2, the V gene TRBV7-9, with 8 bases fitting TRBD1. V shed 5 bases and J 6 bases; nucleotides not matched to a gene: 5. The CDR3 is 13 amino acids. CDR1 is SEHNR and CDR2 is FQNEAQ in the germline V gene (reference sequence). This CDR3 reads CASSLRGLNGYTF. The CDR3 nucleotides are TGTGCCAGCAGCCTCAGGGGGCTCAATGGCTACACCTTC.

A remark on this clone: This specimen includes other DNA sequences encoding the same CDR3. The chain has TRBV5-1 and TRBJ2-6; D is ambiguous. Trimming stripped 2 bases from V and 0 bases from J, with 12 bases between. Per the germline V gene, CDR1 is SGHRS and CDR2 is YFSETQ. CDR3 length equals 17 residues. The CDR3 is CASSLSLPSSGANVLTF. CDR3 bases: TGCGCCAGCAGCTTATCTCTACCAAGCTCTGGGGCCAACGTCCTGACTTTC.

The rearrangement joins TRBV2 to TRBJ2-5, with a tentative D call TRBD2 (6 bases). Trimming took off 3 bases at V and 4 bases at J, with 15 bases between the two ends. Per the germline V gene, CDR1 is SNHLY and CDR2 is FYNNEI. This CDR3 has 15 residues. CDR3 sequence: CASSDPGGRGETQYF. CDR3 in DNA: TGTGCCAGCAGTGATCCCGGGGGTAGAGGAGAGACCCAGTACTTC.

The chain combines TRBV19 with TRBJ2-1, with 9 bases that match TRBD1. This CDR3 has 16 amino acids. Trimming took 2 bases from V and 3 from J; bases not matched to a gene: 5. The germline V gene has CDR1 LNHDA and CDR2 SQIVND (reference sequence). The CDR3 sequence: CASSILGTGYYNEQFF. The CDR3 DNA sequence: TGTGCCAGTAGTATACTCGGGACAGGGTACTACAATGAGCAGTTCTTC.

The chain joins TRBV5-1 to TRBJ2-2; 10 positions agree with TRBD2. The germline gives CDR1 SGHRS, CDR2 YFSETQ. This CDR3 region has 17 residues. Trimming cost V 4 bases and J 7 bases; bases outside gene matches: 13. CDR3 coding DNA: TGCGCCAGCAGCCTAAAACTAGCGGGGCTACCGGGCGGGGAGCTGTTTTTT. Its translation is CASSLKLAGLPGGELFF. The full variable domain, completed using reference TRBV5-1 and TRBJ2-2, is KAGVTQTPRYLIKTRGQQVTLSCSPISGHRSVSWYQQTPGQGLQFLFEYFSETQRNKGNFPGRFSGRQFSNSRSEMNVSTLELGDSALYLCASSLKLAGLPGGELFFGEGSRLTVL.

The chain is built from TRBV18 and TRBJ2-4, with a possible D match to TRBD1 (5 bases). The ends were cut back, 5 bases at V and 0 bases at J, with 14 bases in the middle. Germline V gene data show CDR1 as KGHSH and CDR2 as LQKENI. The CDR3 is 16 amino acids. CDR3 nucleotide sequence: TGTGCCAGCTCAGTGACAGTACAACTAGCCAAAAACATTCAGTACTTC. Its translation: CASSVTVQLAKNIQYF. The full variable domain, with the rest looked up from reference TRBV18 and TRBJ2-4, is NAGVMQNPRHLVRRRGQEARLRCSPMKGHSHVYWYRQLPEEGLKFMVYLQKENIIDESGMPKERFSAEFPKEGPSILRIQQVVRGDSAAYFCASSVTVQLAKNIQYFGAGTRLSVL.

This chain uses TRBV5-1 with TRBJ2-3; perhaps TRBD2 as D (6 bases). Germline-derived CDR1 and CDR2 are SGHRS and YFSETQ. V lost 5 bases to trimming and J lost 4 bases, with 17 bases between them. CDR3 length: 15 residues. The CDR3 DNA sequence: TGCGCCAGCAGGGAGGGCTCTTTAGGGGCAGATACGCAGTATTTT. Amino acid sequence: CASREGSLGADTQYF. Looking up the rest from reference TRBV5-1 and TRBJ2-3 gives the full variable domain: KAGVTQTPRYLIKTRGQQVTLSCSPISGHRSVSWYQQTPGQGLQFLFEYFSETQRNKGNFPGRFSGRQFSNSRSEMNVSTLELGDSALYLCASREGSLGADTQYFGPGTRLTVL.

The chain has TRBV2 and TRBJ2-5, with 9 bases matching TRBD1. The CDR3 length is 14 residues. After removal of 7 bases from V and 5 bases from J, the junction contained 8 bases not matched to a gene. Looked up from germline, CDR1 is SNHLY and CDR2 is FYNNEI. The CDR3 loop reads CASTAGTGYETQYF. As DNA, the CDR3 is TGTGCCAGCACCGCCGGGACAGGGTATGAGACCCAGTACTTC.

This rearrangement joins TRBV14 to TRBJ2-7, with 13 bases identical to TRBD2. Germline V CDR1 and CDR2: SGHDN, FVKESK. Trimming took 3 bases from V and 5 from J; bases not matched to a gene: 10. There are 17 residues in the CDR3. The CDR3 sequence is CASSQDLGTSGIHEQYF. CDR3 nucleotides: TGTGCCAGCAGCCAGGATCTCGGGACTAGCGGGATACACGAGCAGTACTTC.

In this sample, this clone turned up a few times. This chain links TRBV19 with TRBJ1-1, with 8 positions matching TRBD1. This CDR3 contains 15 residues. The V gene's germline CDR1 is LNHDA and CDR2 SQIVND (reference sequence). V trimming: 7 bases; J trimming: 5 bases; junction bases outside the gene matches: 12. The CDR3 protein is CASNRLDRASTEAFF. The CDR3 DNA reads TGTGCCAGTAACCGCCTGGACAGGGCGAGTACTGAAGCTTTCTTT. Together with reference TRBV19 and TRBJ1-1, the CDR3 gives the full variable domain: DGGITQSPKYLFRKEGQNVTLSCEQNLNHDAMYWYRQDPGQGLRLIYYSQIVNDFQKGDIAEGYSVSREKKESFPLTVTSAQKNPTAFYLCASNRLDRASTEAFFGQGTRLTVV.

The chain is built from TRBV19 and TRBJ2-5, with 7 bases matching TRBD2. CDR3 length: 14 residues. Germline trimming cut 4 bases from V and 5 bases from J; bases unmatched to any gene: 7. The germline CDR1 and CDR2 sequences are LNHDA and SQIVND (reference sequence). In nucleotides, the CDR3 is TGTGCCAGTAGTACCCGGGGGGTGGAGGAGACCCAGTACTTC. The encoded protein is CASSTRGVEETQYF.